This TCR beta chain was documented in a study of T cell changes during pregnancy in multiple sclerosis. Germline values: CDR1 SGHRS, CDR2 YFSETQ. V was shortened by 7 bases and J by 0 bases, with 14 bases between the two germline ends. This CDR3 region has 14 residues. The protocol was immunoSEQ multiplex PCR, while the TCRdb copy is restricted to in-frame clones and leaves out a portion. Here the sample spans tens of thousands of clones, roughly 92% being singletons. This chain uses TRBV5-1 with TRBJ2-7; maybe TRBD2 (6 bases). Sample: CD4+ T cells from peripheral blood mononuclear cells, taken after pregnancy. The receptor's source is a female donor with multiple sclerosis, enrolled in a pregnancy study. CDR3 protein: CASSPDGSSYEQYF. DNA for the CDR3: TGCGCCAGCTCGCCGGACGGGAGCTCCTACGAGCAGTACTTC.